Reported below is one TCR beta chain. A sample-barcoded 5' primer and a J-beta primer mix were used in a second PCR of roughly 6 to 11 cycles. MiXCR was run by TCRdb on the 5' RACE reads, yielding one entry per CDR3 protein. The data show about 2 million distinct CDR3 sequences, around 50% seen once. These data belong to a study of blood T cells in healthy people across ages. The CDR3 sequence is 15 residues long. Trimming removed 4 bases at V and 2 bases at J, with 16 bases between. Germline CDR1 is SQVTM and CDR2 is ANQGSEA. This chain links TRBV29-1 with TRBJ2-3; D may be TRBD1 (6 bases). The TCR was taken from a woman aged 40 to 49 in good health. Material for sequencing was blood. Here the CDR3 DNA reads TGCAGCGTTGGGAGAACAGGGCGACTCACAGATACGCAGTATTTT. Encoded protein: CSVGRTGRLTDTQYF.